This TCR beta chain was captured in a study of blood T cell repertoires in COVID-19. Study details: PBMCs, B-cell-depleted T cells, or T cells were the source of the cDNA or gDNA that made up the material.

Cohort 3 donors counted as recovered after two negative PCRs, clearance, or resolved symptoms. Data came from immunoSEQ multiplex PCR; TCRdb stores just in-frame clones and leaves some out. The top ten clones hold over 3.5% of a sample with about 300,000 clones, about nine tenths of them seen once. The J segment lost 5 bases and the V segment lost 5 bases, leaving 11 bases of the junction unmatched. The V gene's germline CDR1 is SGHTA and CDR2 FQGNSA. The CDR3 consists of 16 residues. This clone is a singleton in its sample. The chain carries TRBV7-2 and TRBJ1-2; 10 bases map to TRBD1. The sequence was collected from a man aged 25-45 years who had recovered from COVID-19. The sequenced sample was PBMCs or T cells enriched from blood (not recorded which). The CDR3 loop reads CASSLARGQGLYGYTF. CDR3 coding DNA: TGTGCCAGCAGCCTCGCTCGGGGACAGGGGTTGTATGGCTACACCTTC.